Below are 31 T cell receptor beta chains sequenced from a single sample in a study of regulatory T cells in long-lasting Graves disease. Assembly of TCR beta libraries relied on iRepertoire HTBI primers together with Arm-PCR of CDR3 regions. In TCRdb, the multiplex PCR reads were re-called with MiXCR into one record per CDR3 protein. This sample carries around 300,000 distinct CDR3 sequences, approximately 20% of them seen once, and the ten largest clones take more than 55%. Time point meaning: persistent/refractory GD, antithyroid drugs over 5 years with positive TRAb. TCR sequences were obtained from RNA taken from PBMCs. The sequencing used peripheral blood mononuclear cells (PBMCs), collected when the disease was refractory, from a patient treated with antithyroid drugs. The receptor set was obtained from a female donor with Graves disease.

Of note for this clonotype: A clone one base away is much larger, so this may be a read error. The chain joins TRBV28 to TRBJ2-5; D unclear. The germline CDR1 and CDR2 sequences are MDHEN and SYDVKM. V was clipped by 6 bases and J by 1 base, with 9 bases between them. The CDR3 is 13 amino acids. The CDR3 reads CASSRRSQETQYF. The DNA of the CDR3 is TGTGCCAGCAGCAGGAGAAGCCAAGAGACCCAGTACTTC. Using reference TRBV28 and TRBJ2-5 for the parts outside the CDR3, the full variable domain is DVKVTQSSRYLVKRTGEKVFLECVQDMDHENMFWYRQDPGLGLRLIYFSYDVKMKEKGDIPEGYSVSREKKERFSLILESASTNQTSMYLCASSRRSQETQYFGPGTRLLVL.

This sequence joins TRBV30 and TRBJ2-6; D call uncertain. Trimming stripped 2 bases from V and 4 bases from J, with 9 bases between. Germline CDR1 GTSNPN, CDR2 SVGIG (reference sequence). The CDR3 spans 14 residues. In DNA form, the CDR3 reads TGTGCCTGGAGTACCGGGCGAGGGGCCAACGTCCTGACTTTC. Its translation is CAWSTGRGANVLTF.

This clonotype was seen repeatedly, ten times or more. The J gene is TRBJ2-7, the V gene TRBV5-1; TRBD1 matches at 10 bases. The CDR3 loop spans 13 amino acids. V trimming: 4 bases; J trimming: 7 bases; junction bases outside the gene matches: 5. Germline V gives CDR1 SGHRS, CDR2 YFSETQ. Written as DNA, the CDR3 is TGCGCCAGCAGCGAGGGGACAGGGGAGGAGCAGTACTTC. This sequence encodes CASSEGTGEEQYF.

This clonotype has a single count. This chain links TRBV7-9 with TRBJ2-5; TRBD2 might be the D (5 bases). This CDR3 is built from 17 residues. The germline V gene has CDR1 SEHNR and CDR2 FQNEAQ (reference sequence). The V end lost 4 bases, the J end lost 1 base, and 19 bases lay between the germline ends. CDR3 in DNA: TGTGCCAGCAGCTCTACACGGGAATCCGACCCCCAAGAGACCCAGTACTTC. It codes for CASSSTRESDPQETQYF.

The chain carries TRBV5-1 and TRBJ2-5; TRBD2 aligns across 10 bases. With 7 bases clipped from V and 5 bases from J, the junction kept 11 bases outside the gene matches. Germline CDR1 SGHRS, CDR2 YFSETQ. CDR3 length: 15 residues. The CDR3 sequence is CASEPTSGIGETQYF. The DNA of the CDR3 is TGCGCCAGCGAACCCACTAGCGGGATAGGGGAGACCCAGTACTTC.

CDR3 residues: CASSSERGATGELFF. The CDR3 nucleotides are TGTGCCAGCAGCTCCGAACGGGGGGCGACCGGGGAGCTGTTTTTT. The chain employs TRBV5-5 and TRBJ2-2; D possibly corresponds to TRBD2 (7 bases). Germline V gives CDR1 SGHKS, CDR2 YYEKEE (reference sequence). The V end lost 3 bases, the J end lost 5 bases, and 14 bases lay between the germline ends. The CDR3 is 15 amino acids.

This clonotype has at least ten counts. This chain joins TRBV3-1 and TRBJ1-1; D might be TRBD1 (5 bases). The CDR3 consists of 14 residues. Germline V gene data show CDR1 as LGHDT and CDR2 as YNNKEL (reference sequence). The germline V and J ends were trimmed by 1 base and 4 bases, with 10 bases remaining between them. This chain's CDR3 is CASSQVGGTTEAFF. The CDR3 DNA follows: TGTGCCAGCAGCCAAGTTGGCGGGACCACTGAAGCTTTCTTT.

This clonotype was detected many times. This chain connects TRBV27 to TRBJ1-5, with TRBD1 matching over 7 bases. Germline values: CDR1 MNHEY, CDR2 SMNVEV (reference sequence). This CDR3 has 13 amino acids. V was clipped by 6 bases and J by 6 bases; unmatched bases: 5. CDR3: CASRIDRAQPQHF. The CDR3 DNA sequence: TGTGCCAGCAGAATCGACAGGGCTCAGCCCCAGCATTTT.

This sequence joins TRBV7-9 and TRBJ2-3; TRBD1 is a possible D gene (6 bases). CDR1 is SEHNR, CDR2 FQNEAQ, per germline (reference sequence). The V and J ends lost 5 bases and 1 base respectively, with 22 bases between them. The CDR3 runs 18 residues. In DNA, the CDR3 is TGTGCCAGCAGCCCGGCCAGGGGCAGGGAAGGGGGCACAGATACGCAGTATTTT. It codes for CASSPARGREGGTDTQYF.

This clonotype has at least ten counts. The CDR3 nucleotides are TGTGCCAGCAGAAGTGCCTCTAGCGGCAGGACCTACGAGCAGTACTTC. The encoded protein is CASRSASSGRTYEQYF. This chain joins TRBV6-2 or TRBV6-3 and TRBJ2-7, with 7 bases identical to TRBD2. The CDR3 runs 16 residues. Germline CDR1 and CDR2: MNHEY and SVGEGT. V lost 6 bases and J lost 2; bases outside the gene matches: 13.

The genes are TRBV28 and TRBJ2-6; D perhaps matches TRBD1 (6 bases). From germline, CDR1 is MDHEN and CDR2 SYDVKM. There are 13 residues in the CDR3. Trimming cost V 5 bases and J 6 bases, with 8 bases left between them. The DNA for the CDR3 is TGTGCCAGCAGTACAGGGTTGGCCAACGTCCTGACTTTC. Translation: CASSTGLANVLTF. Full variable domain (missing parts from reference TRBV28 and TRBJ2-6): DVKVTQSSRYLVKRTGEKVFLECVQDMDHENMFWYRQDPGLGLRLIYFSYDVKMKEKGDIPEGYSVSREKKERFSLILESASTNQTSMYLCASSTGLANVLTFGAGSRLTVL.

This chain joins TRBV20-1 and TRBJ2-5; TRBD2 is a possible D gene (6 bases). Germline V gene lookup returns CDR1 DFQATT and CDR2 SNEGSKA (reference sequence). This CDR3 region has 12 residues. The V and J ends lost 5 bases and 0 bases respectively, with 7 bases between them. The CDR3 region has the DNA TGCAGTGCTCGGGGGAACCAAGAGACCCAGTACTTC. It yields the protein CSARGNQETQYF.

The chain recombines TRBV28 with TRBJ2-1, with TRBD1 matching 7 bases. With V trimmed by 5 bases and J by 11 bases, 9 bases remained unmatched. From germline, CDR1 is MDHEN and CDR2 SYDVKM. The CDR3 is made up of 13 amino acids. CDR3 amino acids: CASSKLTGVKQFF. In nucleotides, the CDR3 is TGTGCCAGCAGTAAACTAACAGGGGTAAAGCAGTTCTTC.

This clonotype was observed many times. J is TRBJ2-7 and V is TRBV28; D remains unclear. V gave up 6 bases and J gave up 5 bases, with 14 bases separating them. The CDR3 is made up of 13 amino acids. Germline CDR1 reads MDHEN; CDR2 reads SYDVKM. The CDR3 loop reads CASSLRIQDEQYF. CDR3 sequence (DNA): TGTGCCAGCAGCCTTCGGATCCAGGACGAGCAGTACTTC.

V and J are TRBV14 and TRBJ1-1; D gene uncertain. The germline V gene encodes CDR1 SGHDN and CDR2 FVKESK. The CDR3 is 13 amino acids. V dropped 1 base and J dropped 1 base, with 4 bases sitting between them. CDR3 nucleotides: TGTGCCAGCAGCCAAGTTTGGAACACTGAAGCTTTCTTT. It codes for CASSQVWNTEAFF.

The table lists this clonotype with many counts. The rearrangement uses TRBV7-2 and TRBJ1-1; D might be TRBD1 (5 bases). Trimming pared 3 bases from V and 0 bases from J, leaving 8 bases between. This CDR3 has 14 amino acids. Germline CDR1 reads SGHTA; CDR2 reads FQGNSA. The CDR3 DNA reads as TGTGCCAGCAGCTTCTCGACAGTGAACACTGAAGCTTTCTTT. It yields the protein CASSFSTVNTEAFF.

This clonotype has at least ten counts. V and J are TRBV12-3 or TRBV12-4 and TRBJ2-6, with D unclear. The V end lost 2 bases, the J end lost 0 bases, and 8 bases lay between the germline ends. There are 16 residues in the CDR3. The CDR3 region has the DNA TGTGCCAGCAGTTTAAGACATGTCTCTGGGGCCAACGTCCTGACTTTC. Its protein is CASSLRHVSGANVLTF.

In its sample, this clonotype was seen a few times. The chain recombines TRBV9 with TRBJ1-4; 9 nucleotides align to TRBD1. Germline V gene data show CDR1 as SGDLS and CDR2 as YYNGEE. The CDR3 length is 15 residues. After removal of 4 bases from V and 6 bases from J, the junction contained 7 bases not matched to a gene. The CDR3, as DNA: TGTGCCAGCAGCCCCCCGACAGGGGGGGATGAAAAACTGTTTTTT. It is translated as CASSPPTGGDEKLFF.

This clonotype was counted many times. The J gene is TRBJ2-7, the V gene TRBV7-2, with D unclear. The CDR3 totals 11 residues. Trimming left V 4 bases short and J 5 bases short, with 6 bases between. Germline CDR1 and CDR2: SGHTA and FQGNSA. CDR3 bases: TGTGCCAGCAGCTCCTTAGACGAGCAGTACTTC. Amino acids: CASSSLDEQYF.

This clonotype was detected a few times. V is TRBV6-2 or TRBV6-3 and J is TRBJ2-4; perhaps TRBD2 as D (5 bases). Trimming took off 5 bases at V and 0 bases at J, with 11 bases between the two ends. Germline-derived CDR1 and CDR2 are MNHEY and SVGEGT. The CDR3 runs to 15 residues. The CDR3 loop reads CASSQPGEAKNIQYF. The CDR3 DNA reads as TGTGCCAGCAGTCAACCCGGGGAAGCCAAAAACATTCAGTACTTC.

In the case of this clonotype: Sequence at one end of the junction differs from germline and may be a read error. The chain is built from TRBV7-2 and TRBJ1-5; TRBD1 might be the D (6 bases). Germline-derived CDR1 and CDR2 are SGHTA and FQGNSA. The CDR3 totals 13 residues. CDR3 residues: CAGSPGANQPQHF. DNA for the CDR3: TGTGCCGGCAGCCCAGGGGCCAATCAGCCCCAGCATTTT.

This clonotype occurred a few times. The V and J genes are TRBV5-1 and TRBJ1-5, with D possibly TRBD1 on 5 matching bases. This CDR3 has 15 amino acids. V was shortened by 0 bases and J by 1 base, with 8 bases between the two germline ends. CDR1 is SGHRS and CDR2 is YFSETQ in the germline V gene. CDR3 coding DNA: TGCGCCAGCAGCTTGGATGGGGGGAGCAATCAGCCCCAGCATTTT. This gives the protein CASSLDGGSNQPQHF.

The chain couples TRBV7-2 to TRBJ2-1; D gene ambiguous. Trimming pared 1 base from V and 0 bases from J, leaving 13 bases between. The CDR3 contains 17 residues. Germline CDR1 and CDR2: SGHTA and FQGNSA. The CDR3 reads CASSLGAQLSSYNEQFF. CDR3 nucleotide sequence: TGTGCCAGCAGCTTAGGGGCACAATTAAGCTCCTACAATGAGCAGTTCTTC.

This clonotype was observed many times. V and J are TRBV27 and TRBJ1-5; D is ambiguous. The length of the CDR3 is 15 residues. The germline V and J ends were trimmed by 6 bases and 0 bases, with 12 bases remaining between them. Germline V CDR1 and CDR2: MNHEY, SMNVEV (reference sequence). Written as DNA, the CDR3 is TGTGCCAGCAGGGCAAACCTGAATAGCAATCAGCCCCAGCATTTT. Its protein product is CASRANLNSNQPQHF.

The genes are TRBV3-1 and TRBJ2-1, with 9 bases lining up with TRBD2. V dropped 4 bases and J dropped 8; count of bases not matched to a gene: 3. Looked up from germline, CDR1 is LGHDT and CDR2 is YNNKEL (reference sequence). This CDR3 spans 13 amino acids. The CDR3 region is CASSLAGVDEQFF. Written as DNA, the CDR3 is TGTGCCAGCAGCCTAGCGGGAGTAGATGAGCAGTTCTTC.

This clonotype was counted between two and nine times. In nucleotides, the CDR3 is TGTGCCAGCAGGGCCGAGGTTTACAATGAGCAGTTCTTC. Protein product: CASRAEVYNEQFF. V gene TRBV11-2 combines with J gene TRBJ2-1; D unresolved. The CDR3 runs 13 residues. With 6 bases removed from V and 4 bases from J, the gap between germline ends came to 10 bases. Per the germline V gene, CDR1 is SGHAT and CDR2 is FQNNGV.

The chain recombines TRBV20-1 with TRBJ2-7, with a possible D match to TRBD1 (5 bases). CDR1 and CDR2 from the germline V gene are DFQATT and SNEGSKA (reference sequence). This CDR3 has 13 amino acids. V was shortened by 0 bases and J by 6 bases, with 12 bases between the two germline ends. Here the CDR3 reads CSAREGPTGEQYF. The CDR3 nucleotides are TGCAGTGCTAGAGAGGGTCCAACAGGCGAGCAGTACTTC.

This clonotype was detected ten times or more. The chain links TRBV28 to TRBJ1-4; tentatively, D is TRBD1 (6 bases). V was shortened by 6 bases and J by 5 bases, with 13 bases between the two germline ends. Germline V gene sequence: CDR1 MDHEN, CDR2 SYDVKM. The CDR3 has 14 amino acids. The CDR3, as DNA: TGTGCCAGCAGGGAACAGGGAGAGAATGAAAAACTGTTTTTT. Its translation: CASREQGENEKLFF.

The rearrangement joins TRBV9 to TRBJ1-5; D unclear. The length of the CDR3 is 15 residues. With 2 bases removed from V and 3 bases from J, the gap between germline ends came to 12 bases. The germline V gene encodes CDR1 SGDLS and CDR2 YYNGEE. Here the CDR3 DNA reads TGTGCCAGCAGCGTCGGGCCAGATTACAATCAGCCCCAGCATTTT. The encoded protein is CASSVGPDYNQPQHF.

This clonotype was recorded a few times. The V call is TRBV10-3, the J call TRBJ2-7; D is unclear. This CDR3 contains 14 residues. CDR1 is ENHRY and CDR2 is SYGVKD in the germline V gene. The V end lost 0 bases, the J end lost 3 bases, and 9 bases lay between the germline ends. This CDR3 is CAISESGQVYEQYF. In DNA, the CDR3 is TGTGCCATCAGTGAGTCGGGTCAGGTCTACGAGCAGTACTTC.

The gene calls are TRBV20-1 and TRBJ1-4; 11 bases agree with TRBD1. J lost 5 bases, V lost 3 bases, and 5 bases had no gene match. This CDR3 contains 15 residues. CDR1 and CDR2 from the germline V gene are DFQATT and SNEGSKA (reference sequence). DNA of the CDR3: TGCAGTGCTAGGTTGGGGACAGGGGGGAATGAAAAACTGTTTTTT. Its protein product is CSARLGTGGNEKLFF.